This is a list of T cell receptor beta chains from one sample in a study of blood T cells in healthy people across ages. TCRdb fed the 5' RACE reads into MiXCR, producing one record per CDR3 protein. Of about 900,000 distinct CDR3 sequences in the sample, 48% are singletons; the top ten hold around an eighth. The sample taken for sequencing was blood. These receptors originate from a man younger than 45 in good health. Both conserved end residues are part of each CDR3. D genes are given only for firm matches. Size values are once, few and many counts, or a class for expanded clones, and some rows have none.

V	size	J	D	CDR3	DNA
TRBV10-3	.	TRBJ2-1	TRBD2	CAVSAFGLAVDNEQFF	TGTGCCGTCAGTGCCTTTGGACTAGCGGTTGACAATGAGCAGTTCTTC
TRBV7-6	.	TRBJ2-4	TRBD2	CAPAGGPILAKNIQYF	TGTGCCCCAGCGGGGGGCCCTATTTTAGCCAAAAACATTCAGTACTTC
TRBV7-8	.	TRBJ2-5	TRBD2	CASSGERTSGEGETQYF	TGTGCCAGCAGCGGCGAGAGGACTAGCGGGGAAGGAGAGACCCAGTACTTC
TRBV9	.	TRBJ1-1	TRBD1	CASSFSDRGGTEAFF	TGTGCCAGCAGCTTCTCCGACAGGGGTGGAACTGAAGCTTTCTTT
TRBV7-8	.	TRBJ2-3	.	CASSLAGSGIADTQYF	TGTGCCAGCAGCTTAGCGGGTTCAGGGATCGCAGATACGCAGTATTTT
TRBV4-1	few	TRBJ2-3	.	CASSQDGTLRTDTQYF	TGCGCCAGCAGCCAAGATGGGACTCTGCGCACAGATACGCAGTATTTT
TRBV6-2/TRBV6-3	.	TRBJ2-7	.	CASRSEIIAKNVQYF	TGTGCCAGCAGGAGTGAGATCATTGCCAAAAACGTTCAGTACTTC
TRBV4-1	.	TRBJ2-5	.	CASSQEHYQGGLAQYF	TGCGCCAGCAGCCAAGAGCACTACCAGGGGGGTTTGGCCCAGTACTTC
TRBV29-1	.	TRBJ1-1	.	CSAPRDTEAFF	TGCAGCGCCCCAAGGGACACTGAAGCTTTCTTT
TRBV7-9	.	TRBJ2-4	.	CASSSGDGSGWEQYF	TGTGCCAGCAGCTCCGGGGACGGATCCGGTTGGGAGCAGTACTTC
TRBV10-3	.	TRBJ1-1	TRBD1	CAISWDRPNTEAFF	TGTGCCATCAGTTGGGACAGGCCTAACACTGAAGCTTTCTTT
TRBV20-1	few	TRBJ2-7	.	CSVPILTGSYEQYF	TGCAGTGTTCCAATATTAACCGGTTCCTACGAGCAGTACTTC
TRBV25-1	few	TRBJ1-5	.	CASSEGRAGLNQPQHF	TGTGCCAGCAGTGAGGGTCGGGCAGGGCTGAATCAGCCCCAGCATTTT
TRBV7-9	.	TRBJ2-3	.	CASGTGIDTQYF	TGTGCCAGCGGCACCGGCATAGATACGCAGTATTTT
TRBV6-2/TRBV6-3	.	TRBJ1-2	TRBD1	CASSSDRNYSYTF	TGTGCCAGCAGTTCGGACAGGAACTATAGCTACACCTTC
TRBV7-9	.	TRBJ2-1	.	CASSLEGTGHNEQFF	TGTGCCAGCAGCTTAGAAGGGACGGGCCACAATGAGCAGTTCTTC
TRBV6-6	.	TRBJ2-7	TRBD1	CASSYPISDRAHEQYF	TGTGCCAGCAGTTACCCCATCTCAGACAGGGCCCACGAGCAGTACTTC
TRBV3-1	.	TRBJ2-1	.	CASSQGQDSNEQFF	TGTGCCAGCAGCCAAGGGCAGGATAGCAATGAGCAGTTCTTC
TRBV7-8	few	TRBJ1-4	.	CASSLDPYQPEKLFF	TGTGCCAGCAGCTTGGACCCTTATCAGCCGGAAAAACTGTTTTTT
TRBV9	few	TRBJ2-1	.	CASSRSSKFNEQFF	TGTGCCAGCAGCCGTAGTAGCAAATTCAATGAGCAGTTCTTC
TRBV24-1	.	TRBJ2-3	.	CATSDYRLDTQYF	TGTGCCACCAGTGATTACAGGTTGGATACGCAGTATTTT
TRBV27	.	TRBJ2-7	TRBD1	CASSLGQGLCEQYF	TGTGCCAGCAGTTTGGGACAGGGTTTGTGCGAGCAGTACTTC
TRBV7-9	many	TRBJ1-2	TRBD1	CASSLGGRTGGYGYTF	TGTGCCAGCAGCTTAGGGGGACGGACAGGGGGCTATGGCTACACCTTC
TRBV7-3	.	TRBJ2-7	.	CASRMRDSYEQYF	TGTGCCAGCAGAATGAGGGATTCCTACGAGCAGTACTTC
TRBV7-3	.	TRBJ2-3	.	CTSSYAQSGGHIDTQYF	TGTACCAGCAGCTATGCCCAGTCGGGCGGACACATAGATACGCAGTATTTT
TRBV13	.	TRBJ2-3	.	CASSPFLSLEGEADTQYF	TGTGCCAGCAGCCCTTTTTTGTCCCTAGAGGGGGAGGCAGATACGCAGTATTTT
TRBV19	.	TRBJ2-5	TRBD1	CASSPGPDREETQYF	TGTGCCAGTAGTCCCGGCCCCGACAGGGAAGAGACCCAGTACTTC
TRBV3-1	few	TRBJ1-2	.	CASSQDPRSYTF	TGTGCCAGCAGCCAAGATCCCAGGAGCTACACCTTC
TRBV24-1	.	TRBJ2-1	TRBD1	CATSDRGTGGKNEQFF	TGTGCCACCAGTGACCGCGGGACAGGGGGAAAGAATGAGCAGTTCTTC
TRBV28	.	TRBJ1-2	.	CASATSAGSNYGYTF	TGTGCCAGCGCGACCTCAGCGGGTTCTAACTATGGCTACACCTTC
TRBV12-3/TRBV12-4	few	TRBJ2-1	TRBD1	CASSSQGADEQFF	TGTGCCAGCAGCTCGCAGGGGGCCGATGAGCAGTTCTTC
TRBV3-1	few	TRBJ2-5	.	CASSPDTAQETQYF	TGTGCCAGCAGCCCAGACACGGCTCAAGAGACCCAGTACTTC
TRBV25-1	.	TRBJ2-4	TRBD1	CASSEPYRGPGNIQYF	TGTGCCAGCAGTGAACCGTACAGGGGGCCCGGAAACATTCAGTACTTC
TRBV3-1	.	TRBJ1-6	.	CASSPLWGGSSPLHF	TGTGCCAGCAGCCCCCTCTGGGGAGGGAGTTCACCCCTCCACTTT
TRBV7-2	few	TRBJ2-5	.	CASSLIKGGFSQETQYF	TGTGCCAGCAGCTTAATTAAGGGGGGGTTCAGCCAAGAGACCCAGTACTTC
TRBV4-3	.	TRBJ1-4	.	CASRETGTNEKLFF	TGCGCCAGCAGAGAGACGGGGACTAATGAAAAACTGTTTTTT
TRBV6-2/TRBV6-3	.	TRBJ1-2	.	CASSSTGTLDGYTF	TGTGCCAGCAGTTCGACAGGTACCCTCGATGGCTACACCTTC
TRBV28	.	TRBJ1-2	.	CASSPWGARDGYTF	TGTGCCAGCAGTCCGTGGGGGGCCAGAGATGGCTACACCTTC
TRBV12-3/TRBV12-4	.	TRBJ2-3	.	CASSAGGGTDTEYF	TGTGCCAGCAGTGCCGGGGGAGGGACAGATACGGAGTATTTT
TRBV27	.	TRBJ2-1	.	CASSFRGGHNEQFF	TGTGCCAGCAGTTTTAGGGGGGGCCACAATGAGCAGTTCTTC
TRBV12-3/TRBV12-4	.	TRBJ1-1	.	CASSVDGQYTEAFF	TGCGCCAGCAGTGTCGATGGTCAATACACTGAAGCTTTCTTT
TRBV29-1	.	TRBJ1-1	.	CSVETRSPTEAFF	TGCAGCGTTGAGACAAGGAGTCCCACTGAAGCTTTCTTT
TRBV7-9	.	TRBJ1-5	TRBD1	CASSPGRTGGVGQPQHF	TGTGCCAGCAGCCCCGGAAGGACAGGGGGAGTAGGTCAGCCCCAGCATTTT
TRBV7-9	.	TRBJ2-1	.	CASSGQWGSSYNEQFF	TGTGCCAGCAGCGGCCAATGGGGGAGCTCCTACAATGAGCAGTTCTTC
TRBV6-6	.	TRBJ2-5	.	CASSYSTETQYF	TGTGCCAGCAGTTACTCAACAGAGACCCAGTACTTC
TRBV6-2/TRBV6-3	many	TRBJ2-1	.	CASSYSPEGNEQFF	TGTGCCAGCAGTTACTCCCCCGAAGGCAATGAGCAGTTCTTC
TRBV6-4	.	TRBJ2-1	.	CASSDSKGTAVDEQFF	TGTGCCAGCAGTGACTCGAAAGGTACCGCCGTGGATGAGCAGTTCTTC
TRBV7-2	few	TRBJ2-6	.	CASSLGGIGLTGANVLTF	TGTGCCAGCAGCTTAGGGGGCATTGGACTCACTGGGGCCAACGTCCTGACTTTC
TRBV4-1	few	TRBJ2-7	TRBD1	CASSPTSGQGYEQYF	TGCGCCAGCAGCCCGACCTCTGGACAGGGCTACGAGCAGTACTTC
TRBV7-2	.	TRBJ1-2	.	CASSEEGRSYGYTF	TGTGCCAGCAGCGAGGAGGGCCGATCCTATGGCTACACCTTC
TRBV3-1	once	TRBJ2-2	TRBD1	CASRRRQGVDTGELFF	TGTGCCAGCAGGCGTAGACAGGGCGTAGACACCGGGGAGCTGTTTTTT
TRBV27	.	TRBJ2-2	.	CASSFRISGTSFTGELFF	TGTGCCAGCAGTTTCCGAATCTCCGGAACTAGCTTCACCGGGGAGCTGTTTTTT
TRBV7-2	.	TRBJ2-1	TRBD2	CASSLAFASGRNEQFF	TGTGCCAGCAGCTTAGCTTTCGCTAGCGGGAGGAATGAGCAGTTCTTC
TRBV20-1	.	TRBJ2-1	TRBD1	CSASGGTGGRFDEQFF	TGCAGTGCTAGTGGAGGGACAGGGGGCAGGTTCGATGAGCAGTTCTTC
TRBV10-3	few	TRBJ2-1	.	CATKSGENEQFF	TGTGCCACAAAATCAGGGGAGAATGAGCAGTTCTTC